Following are 19 T cell receptor beta chains from one sample sequenced in a study of breast tumors, draining lymph nodes, adjacent tissues. Breast cancer patients provided tissue from their axillary draining lymph nodes. TCRdb passed the multiplex PCR reads through MiXCR, listing each CDR3 protein once. The table has about 270,000 distinct CDR3 sequences, 30% seen once. Material for sequencing was axillary lymph node tissue. All receptors come from a female donor with breast cancer. Some clones in this sample may be carry-over from other donors' samples.

The V call is TRBV5-6, the J call TRBJ2-2; TRBD1 matches 9 bases. The CDR3 loop spans 17 amino acids. V was pared by 4 bases and J by 7 bases, with 14 bases of the junction left unmatched. The germline CDR1 and CDR2 sequences are SGHDT and YYEEEE. In DNA form, the CDR3 reads TGTGCCAGCAGCAACATCCAGGACAGGGGACTTGGCGGGGAGCTGTTTTTT. Translation: CASSNIQDRGLGGELFF.

As to this clonotype: A much larger clone lies one base from this, so it may be a read error. The chain employs TRBV30 and TRBJ2-5; D unresolved. V lost 8 bases and J 4 bases, leaving 8 bases between the germline ends. The CDR3 extends over 10 amino acids. The V gene's germline CDR1 is GTSNPN and CDR2 SVGIG (reference sequence). CDR3 sequence: CAGQRETQYF. The CDR3 nucleotides read TGTGCCGGCCAGCGAGAGACCCAGTACTTC.

This clonotype was seen repeatedly, ten times or more. The genes are TRBV4-2 and TRBJ2-1; D possibly corresponds to TRBD1 (5 bases). There are 15 residues in the CDR3. With 0 bases removed from V and 7 bases from J, the gap between germline ends came to 13 bases. Per germline, CDR1 LGHNA and CDR2 YNFKEQ. CDR3 region: CASSQDGAGRNEQFF. In DNA, the CDR3 is TGTGCCAGCAGCCAAGATGGGGCAGGGCGTAATGAGCAGTTCTTC.

The CDR3 reads CATSSLEFAGNNSPLHF. CDR3 DNA sequence: TGTGCCACCAGCAGCTTGGAGTTTGCAGGGAATAATTCACCCCTCCACTTT. The chain joins TRBV15 to TRBJ1-6; D perhaps matches TRBD1 (5 bases). CDR3 length: 17 residues. CDR1 and CDR2 from the germline V gene are LNHNV and YYDKDF (reference sequence). V lost 3 bases and J 5 bases, leaving 17 bases between the germline ends.

This clonotype was found many times. The chain joins TRBV15 to TRBJ2-7; a weak D match, TRBD1 (5 bases). The CDR3 is 13 residues long. The germline V gene has CDR1 LNHNV and CDR2 YYDKDF (reference sequence). V lost 9 bases, J lost 2 bases, and 14 bases lay in between. The CDR3 DNA reads TGTGCCACTGGGGCAGCAGAAGCCTACGAGCAGTACTTC. It codes for CATGAAEAYEQYF.

This rearrangement joins TRBV12-3 or TRBV12-4 to TRBJ2-7; 9 nucleotides match TRBD1. The CDR3 runs 15 residues. V lost 6 bases to trimming and J lost 4 bases; unmatched junction nucleotides: 10. Here the CDR3 reads CASRSGTGSRYEQYF. The CDR3 coding sequence is TGTGCCAGCAGAAGCGGGACAGGGTCAAGGTACGAGCAGTACTTC.

At least ten counts were recorded for this clonotype. This chain uses TRBV6-1 with TRBJ2-5; possibly TRBD1 for D (5 bases). There are 15 residues in the CDR3. Germline values: CDR1 MNHNS, CDR2 SASEGT. V lost 3 bases to trimming and J lost 5 bases, with 16 bases between them. CDR3 sequence: CASSDSRAVGETQYF. As DNA, the CDR3 is TGTGCCAGCAGTGATAGCAGGGCAGTTGGGGAGACCCAGTACTTC.

This clonotype has a count of ten or more. This chain links TRBV4-2 with TRBJ2-3; 8 bases align to TRBD2. Losses at the gene ends were 3 bases for V and 5 bases for J; bases not matched to a gene: 4. The germline gives CDR1 LGHNA, CDR2 YNFKEQ. The CDR3 has 14 residues. The CDR3: CASSQPGGGDTQYF. CDR3 in DNA: TGTGCCAGCAGCCAGCCCGGGGGGGGAGATACGCAGTATTTT.

The table lists this clonotype with many counts. The chain links TRBV5-1 to TRBJ2-5; TRBD2 is a possible D gene (6 bases). This CDR3 is 14 amino acids long. The ends were cut back, 3 bases at V and 5 bases at J, with 14 bases in the middle. Germline V gives CDR1 SGHRS, CDR2 YFSETQ. The DNA of the CDR3 is TGCGCCAGCAGCTGGGACGGGAGCGGCGAGACCCAGTACTTC. It translates to CASSWDGSGETQYF.

The chain uses TRBV7-8 and TRBJ2-2, with TRBD1 matching 9 bases. With V trimmed by 5 bases and J by 4 bases, 29 bases remained unmatched. In germline, CDR1 is SGHVS, CDR2 FQNEAQ. There are 23 residues in the CDR3. The CDR3 nucleotides read TGTGCCAGCAGCGTGGGACAGGGTTTCTACGAGCAGTACCTCGGGCCGGGCACCGGGGAGCTGTTTTTT. As protein: CASSVGQGFYEQYLGPGTGELFF.

There are many counts of this clonotype. V gene TRBV19 combines with J gene TRBJ2-1, with a possible D match to TRBD2 (6 bases). V shed 3 bases and J shed 6 bases, with 18 bases lying between them. Germline CDR1 LNHDA, CDR2 SQIVND (reference sequence). CDR3 length equals 16 residues. The CDR3 loop is CASSIGGTTNINEQFF. The CDR3 DNA reads as TGTGCCAGTAGTATCGGCGGGACCACCAATATCAATGAGCAGTTCTTC.

This clonotype occurred many times. CDR3: CASSSRGYEQYF. The DNA of the CDR3 is TGTGCCAGCAGCTCCAGGGGCTACGAGCAGTACTTC. This chain connects TRBV7-9 to TRBJ2-7, with TRBD1 as a possible D gene (6 bases). The V and J ends lost 4 bases and 3 bases respectively, with 7 bases between them. CDR1 is SEHNR and CDR2 is FQNEAQ in the germline V gene (reference sequence). The CDR3 contains 12 residues.

This clonotype was seen repeatedly, ten times or more. The chain has TRBV6-1 and TRBJ1-5, with 7 bases matching TRBD1. There are 15 residues in the CDR3. The germline V gene encodes CDR1 MNHNS and CDR2 SASEGT. Trimming at V came to 3 bases and at J to 7 bases, leaving 9 bases not matched to a gene. The CDR3 spells CASSEFQGVGQPQHF. CDR3 nucleotide sequence: TGTGCCAGCAGTGAGTTCCAGGGGGTAGGACAGCCCCAGCATTTT.

The table lists this clonotype with many counts. The J gene is TRBJ2-1, the V gene TRBV20-1, with D perhaps matching TRBD1 or TRBD2 (7 bases each). CDR1 DFQATT and CDR2 SNEGSKA come from the germline V gene (reference sequence). There are 16 residues in the CDR3. V was shortened by 1 base and J by 10 bases, with 23 bases between the two germline ends. The chain's CDR3 is CSARARAGHPQGEQFF. CDR3 coding DNA: TGCAGTGCTAGAGCCCGAGCGGGGCATCCACAGGGGGAGCAGTTCTTC.

The table lists this clonotype with many counts. The chain combines TRBV6-6 with TRBJ1-2; 9 nucleotides agree with TRBD1. From germline, CDR1 is MNHNY and CDR2 SVGAGI (reference sequence). With 4 bases clipped from V and 6 bases from J, the junction kept 18 bases outside the gene matches. The CDR3 runs 18 residues. The DNA of the CDR3 is TGTGCCAGCAGTTGGGACGAAATATCCGGGACAGGGCAGGATGGCTACACCTTC. Translation: CASSWDEISGTGQDGYTF.

The genes are TRBV4-1 and TRBJ1-1; D call uncertain. This CDR3 has 14 amino acids. Trimming removed 0 bases at V and 1 base at J, with 6 bases between. Per the germline V gene, CDR1 is MGHRA and CDR2 is YSYEKL. CDR3 coding DNA: TGCGCCAGCAGCCAAGATTGGGGGAACACTGAAGCTTTCTTT. Translated, it gives CASSQDWGNTEAFF.

The chain has TRBV12-3 or TRBV12-4 and TRBJ2-1; 12 positions match TRBD2. The CDR3 contains 16 residues. J gave up 6 bases and V 7 bases, and 10 bases lay outside the gene matches. The CDR3: CASNHGGLAGLNEQFF. CDR3 coding DNA: TGTGCCAGCAATCACGGGGGACTAGCGGGCCTCAATGAGCAGTTCTTC.

V gene TRBV6-2 or TRBV6-3 combines with J gene TRBJ2-2; TRBD1 matches at 8 bases. The CDR3 spans 12 residues. J lost 6 bases, V lost 9 bases, and 3 bases had no gene match. The germline CDR1 and CDR2 sequences are MNHEY and SVGEGT. CDR3 protein: CASKTGAGELFF. The CDR3 DNA follows: TGTGCCAGTAAGACAGGGGCCGGGGAGCTGTTTTTT.

This clonotype was counted only a few times. The chain joins TRBV28 to TRBJ1-2; 9 bases fit TRBD1. Germline V gene sequence: CDR1 MDHEN, CDR2 SYDVKM. With 6 bases clipped from V and 7 bases from J, the junction kept 9 bases outside the gene matches. This CDR3 region has 14 residues. CDR3 loop: CASRRDRDRPGYTF. The CDR3 region has the DNA TGTGCCAGCAGGCGGGACAGGGACCGACCTGGCTACACCTTC.